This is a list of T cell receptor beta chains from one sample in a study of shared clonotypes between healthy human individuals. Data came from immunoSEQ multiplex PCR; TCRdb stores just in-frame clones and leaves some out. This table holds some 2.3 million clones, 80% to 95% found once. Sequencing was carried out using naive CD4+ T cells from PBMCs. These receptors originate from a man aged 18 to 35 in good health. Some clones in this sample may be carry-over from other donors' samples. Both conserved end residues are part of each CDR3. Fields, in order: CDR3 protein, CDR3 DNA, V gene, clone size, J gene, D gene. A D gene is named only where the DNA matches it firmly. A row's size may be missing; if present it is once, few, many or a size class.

CDR3aa: CASSQRGLAGVETQYF
CDR3nt: TGTGCCAGCAGCCAACGAGGACTAGCGGGAGTGGAGACCCAGTACTTC
v_gene: TRBV4-2
abundance: NA
j_gene: TRBJ2-5
d_gene: TRBD2

CDR3aa: CASEELRSNQPQHF
CDR3nt: TGTGCCAGCGAAGAGTTAAGGAGCAATCAGCCCCAGCATTTT
v_gene: TRBV19
abundance: NA
j_gene: TRBJ1-5
d_gene: NA

CDR3aa: CASDSSYNEQFF
CDR3nt: TGTGCCAGCGACAGCTCCTACAATGAGCAGTTCTTC
v_gene: TRBV2
abundance: NA
j_gene: TRBJ2-1
d_gene: NA

CDR3aa: CASSIERGGASRQFF
CDR3nt: TGTGCCAGTAGTATAGAAAGGGGTGGGGCTAGCCGGCAGTTCTTC
v_gene: TRBV19
abundance: once
j_gene: TRBJ2-1
d_gene: NA

CDR3aa: CSCRDLGGGSYNEQFF
CDR3nt: TGCAGCTGTAGGGATCTCGGCGGGGGCTCCTACAATGAGCAGTTCTTC
v_gene: TRBV29-1
abundance: NA
j_gene: TRBJ2-1
d_gene: TRBD2

CDR3aa: CASSPPGDTGELFF
CDR3nt: TGTGCCAGCTCACCACCAGGGGACACCGGGGAGCTGTTTTTT
v_gene: TRBV18
abundance: NA
j_gene: TRBJ2-2
d_gene: NA

CDR3aa: CAWSPDRAQPQHF
CDR3nt: TGTGCCTGGAGTCCGGACAGGGCCCAGCCCCAGCATTTT
v_gene: TRBV30
abundance: NA
j_gene: TRBJ1-5
d_gene: TRBD1

CDR3aa: CASSLDTGEVGQYF
CDR3nt: TGCGCCAGCAGCTTGGACACAGGTGAAGTGGGGCAGTACTTC
v_gene: TRBV5-1
abundance: NA
j_gene: TRBJ2-7
d_gene: NA

CDR3aa: CASSTTGTGQETQYF
CDR3nt: TGTGCCAGCAGCACCACCGGGACAGGTCAAGAGACCCAGTACTTC
v_gene: TRBV5-4
abundance: NA
j_gene: TRBJ2-5
d_gene: TRBD1

CDR3aa: CASAYRDGPTGQYF
CDR3nt: TGTGCCAGCGCATACCGGGACGGTCCTACGGGGCAGTACTTC
v_gene: TRBV27
abundance: NA
j_gene: TRBJ2-7
d_gene: NA

CDR3aa: CASSRAPLAGGGYEQYF
CDR3nt: TGTGCCAGCTCACGGGCCCCCCTAGCGGGAGGAGGTTACGAGCAGTACTTC
v_gene: TRBV18
abundance: NA
j_gene: TRBJ2-7
d_gene: TRBD2

CDR3aa: CASSRGGQSSSGNTIYF
CDR3nt: TGTGCCAGCAGCCGGGGGGGACAGTCGAGCTCTGGAAACACCATATATTTT
v_gene: TRBV5-4
abundance: NA
j_gene: TRBJ1-3
d_gene: TRBD1

CDR3aa: CASRRVTSGGASYNEQFF
CDR3nt: TGTGCCAGCAGACGAGTAACTAGCGGGGGGGCCTCCTACAATGAGCAGTTCTTC
v_gene: TRBV28
abundance: NA
j_gene: TRBJ2-1
d_gene: TRBD2

CDR3aa: CATRDSIHEQYF
CDR3nt: TGTGCCACCCGGGACTCGATCCACGAGCAGTACTTC
v_gene: TRBV6-5
abundance: NA
j_gene: TRBJ2-7
d_gene: NA

CDR3aa: CASSDSVAGVAGANVLTF
CDR3nt: TGTGCCAGCAGTGACTCCGTAGCGGGAGTCGCTGGGGCCAACGTCCTGACTTTC
v_gene: TRBV6-4
abundance: NA
j_gene: TRBJ2-6
d_gene: TRBD2

CDR3aa: CASSQGSQETQYF
CDR3nt: TGTGCCAGTAGTCAGGGTTCCCAAGAGACCCAGTACTTC
v_gene: TRBV19
abundance: NA
j_gene: TRBJ2-5
d_gene: NA

CDR3aa: CASSQRTSGSPEQFF
CDR3nt: TGTGCCAGCAGCCAGAGGACTAGCGGGAGCCCTGAGCAGTTCTTC
v_gene: TRBV7-8
abundance: NA
j_gene: TRBJ2-1
d_gene: TRBD2

CDR3aa: CASSLNPDNYGYTF
CDR3nt: TGCGCCAGCAGCTTGAACCCAGATAACTATGGCTACACCTTC
v_gene: TRBV5-1
abundance: NA
j_gene: TRBJ1-2
d_gene: NA

CDR3aa: CASSRTSGRARTDTQYF
CDR3nt: TGTGCCAGCAGCAGGACTAGCGGGAGGGCCCGCACAGATACGCAGTATTTT
v_gene: TRBV7-2
abundance: NA
j_gene: TRBJ2-3
d_gene: TRBD2

CDR3aa: CASSPGVEATNEKLFF
CDR3nt: TGTGCCAGCAGCCCCGGCGTCGAAGCAACTAATGAAAAACTGTTTTTT
v_gene: TRBV7-2
abundance: NA
j_gene: TRBJ1-4
d_gene: NA

CDR3aa: CASSATSAWGEQYF
CDR3nt: TGTGCCAGCAGTGCCACTAGCGCTTGGGGGGAGCAGTACTTC
v_gene: TRBV2
abundance: NA
j_gene: TRBJ2-7
d_gene: TRBD2

CDR3aa: CASKGRGTSGSRYNEQFF
CDR3nt: TGTGCCAGCAAGGGCCGCGGGACTAGCGGGAGTAGGTACAATGAGCAGTTCTTC
v_gene: TRBV2
abundance: NA
j_gene: TRBJ2-1
d_gene: TRBD2

CDR3aa: CASSSGLAGVETQYF
CDR3nt: TGCGCCAGCAGCTCGGGACTAGCGGGAGTGGAGACCCAGTACTTC
v_gene: TRBV5-1
abundance: NA
j_gene: TRBJ2-5
d_gene: TRBD2

CDR3aa: CASGSGQGPYEQYF
CDR3nt: TGTGCCAGCGGGTCAGGACAGGGGCCCTACGAGCAGTACTTC
v_gene: TRBV7-9
abundance: NA
j_gene: TRBJ2-7
d_gene: TRBD1

CDR3aa: CASSPLTGSNYGYTF
CDR3nt: TGTGCCAGCAGCCCCCTGACTGGGAGCAACTATGGCTACACCTTC
v_gene: TRBV5-6
abundance: NA
j_gene: TRBJ1-2
d_gene: NA

CDR3aa: CASSPPGTSGRGYEQYF
CDR3nt: TGTGCCAGCTCACCCCCCGGGACTAGCGGGAGGGGCTACGAGCAGTACTTC
v_gene: TRBV18
abundance: NA
j_gene: TRBJ2-7
d_gene: TRBD2

CDR3aa: CASSLTGTGYGYTF
CDR3nt: TGCGCCAGCAGCCTAACCGGGACAGGGTATGGCTACACCTTC
v_gene: TRBV4-3
abundance: NA
j_gene: TRBJ1-2
d_gene: TRBD1

CDR3aa: CASSFSGLSDGKETQYF
CDR3nt: TGCGCCAGCAGCTTCTCCGGACTATCCGACGGGAAAGAGACCCAGTACTTC
v_gene: TRBV5-1
abundance: NA
j_gene: TRBJ2-5
d_gene: NA

CDR3aa: CASSFQGTYNEQFF
CDR3nt: TGCGCCAGCAGCTTTCAAGGGACTTACAATGAGCAGTTCTTC
v_gene: TRBV5-1
abundance: NA
j_gene: TRBJ2-1
d_gene: NA

CDR3aa: CASSLDTQPETQYF
CDR3nt: TGCGCCAGCAGCTTGGATACCCAGCCAGAGACCCAGTACTTC
v_gene: TRBV5-1
abundance: NA
j_gene: TRBJ2-5
d_gene: NA

CDR3aa: CSGRQGQETQYF
CDR3nt: TGCAGCGGGAGACAGGGACAAGAGACCCAGTACTTC
v_gene: TRBV29-1
abundance: NA
j_gene: TRBJ2-5
d_gene: TRBD1

CDR3aa: CATSRAGAGSGYTF
CDR3nt: TGTGCCACCAGCAGAGCGGGCGCAGGCTCGGGCTACACCTTC
v_gene: TRBV15
abundance: NA
j_gene: TRBJ1-2
d_gene: NA

CDR3aa: CASSLTGIYGYTF
CDR3nt: TGTGCCAGCAGTTTAACGGGGATCTACGGCTACACCTTC
v_gene: TRBV27
abundance: NA
j_gene: TRBJ1-2
d_gene: NA

CDR3aa: CASSPRDREETQYF
CDR3nt: TGTGCCAGCAGCCCTCGGGACAGGGAGGAGACCCAGTACTTC
v_gene: TRBV11-2
abundance: NA
j_gene: TRBJ2-5
d_gene: TRBD1

CDR3aa: CASSPPYSYNEQFF
CDR3nt: TGTGCCAGCTCACCACCATACTCCTACAATGAGCAGTTCTTC
v_gene: TRBV18
abundance: NA
j_gene: TRBJ2-1
d_gene: NA